This T cell receptor (beta chain) was sequenced for a study of T cells in Graves' hyperthyroidism and ophthalmopathy (dated by TCRdb to the late 2010s). Regarding the study in general: Peripheral blood was sampled at the time of initial diagnosis, prior to any treatment. The paper reports TCR Vbeta CDR3 sequencing of over 120 peripheral blood samples: fewer than 50 ophthalmopathy, under 80 hyperthyroidism and around 17 progressor patients. The 100 discovery patients were divided at random into training and test sets in a 7:3 ratio. Whether ophthalmopathy could be predicted prospectively was tested in an independent validation cohort made up of roughly 19 hyperthyroidism patients plus 17 patients who later progressed to ophthalmopathy. Following sampling, methimazole starting at 30 mg daily was given to hyperthyroidism patients, and high-dose intravenous methylprednisolone was given to ophthalmopathy patients. A discovery cohort of 95 to 100 patients, approximately 45 with Graves' ophthalmopathy and 55 to 60 with stable Graves' hyperthyroidism, was used to find distinguishing TCR V-J signatures. The study also compared thyroid tissue and blood T-cell repertoires from roughly 6 Graves' hyperthyroidism patients.

Sequences SGHVS (CDR1) and FQNEAQ (CDR2) are obtained from the germline V gene. V is cut by 2 bases and J by 6 bases, and the space between the germline ends is 8 bases. The CDR3 contains 13 residues, cysteine and phenylalanine counted. Here the CDR3 DNA is all that survives: 39 bases in frame from base 1. General conclusions and limits of the study: Most expanded thyroid clonotypes (frequency above 0.001) were also found in blood, which suggests that blood repertoires may mirror thyroid immune responses. In validation, the model predicted progression to ophthalmopathy a median of roughly six months before onset, with around 70% sensitivity and roughly 72% specificity. Sample size was not statistically predetermined, and blinding of investigators to group allocation was not performed. A 13 V-J signature model separated ophthalmopathy from stable hyperthyroidism, with roughly 88% sensitivity and roughly 81% specificity in cross-validation and 80%/75% in testing.

A patient counted as having stable Graves' hyperthyroidism if no progression to ophthalmopathy occurred over 18 months of follow-up. Hyperthyroidism patients were newly diagnosed, had a disease duration of under 2 months, and were aged 18 to 65 years. Any patient with an uncontrolled infection, another autoimmune disease, pregnancy or lactation was excluded. Clinical symptoms, serum thyroxine and TRAb, thyroid ultrasound, and orbital computed tomography formed the basis for the diagnoses. PBMCs were separated from 10 ml of fresh peripheral blood using Ficoll-Paque density gradient centrifugation. Trizol reagent was used to extract total RNA, and RNA quality was then checked on an Agilent 2100 Bioanalyzer. The TCR beta CDR3 regions were amplified from RNA transcripts. For the first round of RT-PCR on the TCR CDR3, the HTBI primer set was used together with the Qiagen OneStep RT-PCR kit. Libraries were constructed in a second round of multiplex PCR, after which size selection and purification were performed. Libraries were sequenced paired-end with 100 bp reads on an Illumina HiSeq2000. In the paper's pipeline: SOAPnuke was used to process the raw data, throwing out any read that contained adapters or uncalled bases, had a mean Phred below 15, or lacked an exact constant-primer or identifier match. High-quality paired reads were merged with COPE v1.2.5, and unique nucleotide sequences were defined as clonotypes. Clonotypes were aligned to IMGT TRBV, TRBD and TRBJ reference segments using MiTCR v1.1. The analysis included only V-J combinations with a frequency above 0.0001, which together covered 99% to 99.2% of the repertoires. A TCS score was defined as the ratio of F50 (clonal expansion) to E x V (chaos), with BLOSUM62-based TCRdist applied between CDR3 peptides within each V-J. Welch's t-statistics and random forest reduced several hundred V-J features to about 13, which were used in a naive Bayes classifier (R e1071). TCRdb redid the processing of the public reads, applying fastp at Q25 and MiXCR, and retained in-frame beta chains. Every entry covers one CDR3 protein and lists the most common genes and DNA from its rows. TCRdb, not the original authors, processed these V and J calls. The sample records about 320,000 distinct CDR3 sequences, around 17% of which are singletons. The ten biggest clones cover around a third of the sample.

The sample holds many counts of this clonotype. The antigen it binds to is not known. Base qualities are not provided; no much larger clone lies one nucleotide away. This TCR came from a man between 25 and 39 years old with Graves' hyperthyroidism. This receptor chain uses TRBV7-8 and TRBJ1-5; no D gene is confidently identified. Sequencing used blood. CDR3 sequence: CASSLNAAQPQHF. At the DNA level, the sequence is TGTGCCAGCAGCTTAAACGCCGCTCAGCCCCAGCATTTT.